The 26 T cell receptor beta chains presented below share a single source sample, sequenced in a study of T cells in Graves' hyperthyroidism and ophthalmopathy. Regions amplified from RNA transcripts were the TCR beta CDR3 regions. The HTBI primer set served for first-round RT-PCR of the TCR CDR3. TCRdb called the multiplex PCR reads again in MiXCR, with one record for every CDR3 protein. The table lists hundreds of thousands of distinct CDR3 sequences, around 15% of them singletons. Sequenced: blood. The receptors come from a woman in her thirties or forties with Graves' hyperthyroidism.

This clonotype was seen many times. This chain uses TRBV18 with TRBJ2-7, with TRBD2 as a possible D gene (5 bases). This CDR3 contains 14 residues. From germline, CDR1 is KGHSH and CDR2 LQKENI. Trimming cost V 1 base and J 2 bases, with 9 bases left between them. CDR3 sequence reads: CASSPLAQAYEQYF. In nucleotides, the CDR3 is TGTGCCAGCTCACCACTAGCGCAAGCCTACGAGCAGTACTTC. Variable domain in full (rest from reference TRBV18 and TRBJ2-7): NAGVMQNPRHLVRRRGQEARLRCSPMKGHSHVYWYRQLPEEGLKFMVYLQKENIIDESGMPKERFSAEFPKEGPSILRIQQVVRGDSAAYFCASSPLAQAYEQYFGPGTRLTVT.

This clonotype was detected many times. The chain combines TRBV5-4 with TRBJ2-7; D possibly corresponds to TRBD2 (5 bases). This CDR3 has 13 amino acids. From germline, CDR1 is SGHNT and CDR2 YYREEE (reference sequence). Deletions cut 4 bases from V and 3 bases from J, with 11 bases between. As DNA, the CDR3 is TGTGCCAGCAGCGCAGACGGACTCTACGAGCAGTACTTC. This encodes CASSADGLYEQYF.

In its sample, this clonotype was seen many times. The rearrangement uses TRBV27 and TRBJ1-6; 7 nucleotides agree with TRBD1. The J segment lost 11 bases and the V segment lost 2 bases, leaving 9 bases of the junction unmatched. Germline loops: CDR1 MNHEY, CDR2 SMNVEV (reference sequence). This CDR3 region has 15 residues. The chain's CDR3 is CASSLTTGLETPLHF. CDR3 nucleotides: TGTGCCAGCAGTTTAACGACAGGGCTCGAGACACCCCTCCACTTT.

In its sample, this clonotype was seen many times. The rearrangement uses TRBV5-1 and TRBJ2-7; D remains ambiguous. CDR3 length: 14 residues. V was trimmed by 0 bases and J by 3 bases, leaving 10 bases between them. Germline CDR1 reads SGHRS; CDR2 reads YFSETQ. CDR3 DNA: TGCGCCAGCAGCTTGGAGAGCCTCTTCTACGAGCAGTACTTC. Its protein is CASSLESLFYEQYF. Drawing the rest from reference TRBV5-1 and TRBJ2-7, the complete variable domain is KAGVTQTPRYLIKTRGQQVTLSCSPISGHRSVSWYQQTPGQGLQFLFEYFSETQRNKGNFPGRFSGRQFSNSRSEMNVSTLELGDSALYLCASSLESLFYEQYFGPGTRLTVT.

The chain recombines TRBV19 with TRBJ1-6; D is perhaps TRBD1 (6 bases). From germline, CDR1 is LNHDA and CDR2 SQIVND (reference sequence). The CDR3 totals 16 residues. The germline V and J ends were trimmed by 3 bases and 2 bases, with 11 bases remaining between them. As DNA, the CDR3 is TGTGCCAGTAGTATTTCAGGGGTCGCCTATAATTCACCCCTCCACTTT. This sequence encodes CASSISGVAYNSPLHF.

This clonotype was observed at least ten times. The chain combines TRBV3-1 with TRBJ1-1, with a tentative D call TRBD1 (5 bases). V was clipped by 3 bases and J by 6 bases, with 17 bases between them. The CDR3 sequence is 15 residues long. The germline CDR1 and CDR2 sequences are LGHDT and YNNKEL (reference sequence). The CDR3 spells CASSHTGTRGAEAFF. The CDR3 coding sequence is TGTGCCAGCAGCCACACCGGGACCAGAGGCGCTGAAGCTTTCTTT.

This clonotype was detected only a few times. The chain combines TRBV19 with TRBJ1-1; TRBD1 matches 12 bases. Germline trimming cut 5 bases from V and 3 bases from J; bases unmatched to any gene: 7. The germline CDR1 and CDR2 sequences are LNHDA and SQIVND (reference sequence). The CDR3 is 16 residues long. CDR3 nucleotide sequence: TGTGCCAGTAGTGCGCGGGACAGGGGGCGGCACACTGAAGCTTTCTTT. It translates to CASSARDRGRHTEAFF.

This clonotype was recorded many times. V gene TRBV6-6 combines with J gene TRBJ2-1; TRBD2 matches at 7 bases. From germline, CDR1 is MNHNY and CDR2 SVGAGI (reference sequence). J was trimmed by 8 bases and V by 0 bases; bases with no gene match: 13. The length of the CDR3 is 17 residues. The CDR3 region has the DNA TGTGCCAGCAGTTACTCAGGTTGGGGGAGGGATGTAGATGAGCAGTTCTTC. Translating gives CASSYSGWGRDVDEQFF.

The chain recombines TRBV20-1 with TRBJ2-6, with 12 bases matching TRBD2. V shed 5 bases and J 2 bases; nucleotides not matched to a gene: 4. The CDR3 runs to 16 residues. Germline CDR1 reads DFQATT; CDR2 reads SNEGSKA (reference sequence). CDR3 bases: TGCAGTGCTGAGACTAGCGGGAGACCTGGGGCCAACGTCCTGACTTTC. Residues: CSAETSGRPGANVLTF.

The sample holds many counts of this clonotype. This chain links TRBV7-9 with TRBJ2-6; unclear D gene. V shed 1 base and J shed 3 bases, with 7 bases lying between them. Germline-derived CDR1 and CDR2 are SEHNR and FQNEAQ (reference sequence). CDR3 length: 15 residues. CDR3 in DNA: TGTGCCAGCAGCTTAGTTGAATTTGGGGCCAACGTCCTGACTTTC. This codes for CASSLVEFGANVLTF. Full variable domain (remainder filled in from reference TRBV7-9 and TRBJ2-6): DTGVSQNPRHKITKRGQNVTFRCDPISEHNRLYWYRQTLGQGPEFLTYFQNEAQLEKSRLLSDRFSAERPKGSFSTLEIQRTEQGDSAMYLCASSLVEFGANVLTFGAGSRLTVL.

This chain connects TRBV27 to TRBJ1-2, with 7 nucleotides matching TRBD1. The CDR3 loop spans 17 amino acids. With V trimmed by 5 bases and J by 1 base, 13 bases remained unmatched. The germline V gene has CDR1 MNHEY and CDR2 SMNVEV (reference sequence). The chain's CDR3 is CASSPSSGTEFNYGYTF. DNA of the CDR3: TGTGCCAGCAGTCCCTCCTCCGGGACAGAATTTAACTATGGCTACACCTTC.

This clonotype was seen many times. The rearrangement uses TRBV5-1 and TRBJ2-1; 8 nucleotides match TRBD1. This CDR3 is built from 15 residues. Germline-derived CDR1 and CDR2 are SGHRS and YFSETQ. J gave up 8 bases and V 1 base, and 8 bases lay outside the gene matches. CDR3 DNA: TGCGCCAGCAGCTTGACTGGACAGGGTAGTGATGAGCAGTTCTTC. This gives the protein CASSLTGQGSDEQFF. The complete variable domain, with remaining parts taken from reference TRBV5-1 and TRBJ2-1, reads KAGVTQTPRYLIKTRGQQVTLSCSPISGHRSVSWYQQTPGQGLQFLFEYFSETQRNKGNFPGRFSGRQFSNSRSEMNVSTLELGDSALYLCASSLTGQGSDEQFFGPGTRLTVL.

The table lists this clonotype with a few counts. The rearrangement links TRBV29-1 to TRBJ2-2; TRBD1 is a possible D gene (6 bases). The CDR3 length is 13 residues. V gave up 7 bases and J gave up 3 bases, with 12 bases separating them. Germline assignment: CDR1 SQVTM and CDR2 ANQGSEA. The CDR3 bases are TGCAGCGCAAACAGGGCGGACACCGGGGAGCTGTTTTTT. It is translated as CSANRADTGELFF.

The sample holds many counts of this clonotype. The chain joins TRBV7-9 to TRBJ2-4; possibly TRBD1 for D (6 bases). V was clipped by 2 bases and J by 2 bases, with 13 bases between them. The CDR3 totals 16 residues. Germline-derived CDR1 and CDR2 are SEHNR and FQNEAQ (reference sequence). The CDR3 here is CASSLNQGSTKNIQYF. The CDR3 nucleotides read TGTGCCAGCAGCTTAAATCAGGGGTCAACCAAAAACATTCAGTACTTC.

This clonotype was recorded a few times. The chain employs TRBV7-2 and TRBJ2-2; D is undetermined. The germline CDR1 and CDR2 sequences are SGHTA and FQGNSA. V lost 4 bases, J lost 1 base, and 10 bases lay in between. The CDR3 totals 15 residues. In DNA form, the CDR3 reads TGTGCCAGCAGCTCAGCACTGGGGAACACCGGGGAGCTGTTTTTT. Its translation is CASSSALGNTGELFF.

This clonotype was detected many times. In nucleotides, the CDR3 is TGTGCCAGCTCACCCTTAGTCTCGGACAGACCCTACGAGCAGTACTTC. It encodes CASSPLVSDRPYEQYF. The gene calls are TRBV18 and TRBJ2-7, with D maybe TRBD1 (6 bases). The V gene lost 3 bases and the J gene lost 2 bases, with 17 bases spanning the gap. The CDR3 consists of 16 residues. The germline CDR1 and CDR2 sequences are KGHSH and LQKENI.

This clonotype was seen a few times. The chain is built from TRBV5-1 and TRBJ1-2, with 9 bases lining up with TRBD1. The CDR3 length is 15 residues. V lost 4 bases to trimming and J lost 4 bases; unmatched junction nucleotides: 8. CDR1 and CDR2 (germline): SGHRS, YFSETQ. CDR3 sequence: CASSPGTGSSYGYTF. CDR3 coding DNA: TGCGCCAGCAGCCCCGGGACAGGGTCGTCCTATGGCTACACCTTC.

The chain carries TRBV7-9 and TRBJ1-6, with TRBD1 matching over 7 bases. The V gene's germline CDR1 is SEHNR and CDR2 FQNEAQ (reference sequence). The CDR3 sequence is 14 residues long. V shed 3 bases and J 8 bases; nucleotides not matched to a gene: 4. CDR3 coding DNA: TGTGCCAGCAGCTTTAGCCAGGGGGATTCACCCCTCCACTTT. Protein: CASSFSQGDSPLHF.

CDR3 protein: CASRVGGELFF. CDR3 DNA sequence: TGTGCCAGCCGCGTAGGTGGGGAGCTGTTTTTT. The genes are TRBV27 and TRBJ2-2, with unresolved D. CDR3 length: 11 amino acids. V gave up 8 bases and J gave up 8 bases, with 9 bases separating them. CDR1 and CDR2 (germline): MNHEY, SMNVEV (reference sequence).

Many counts were recorded for this clonotype. This chain links TRBV11-2 with TRBJ2-2; 8 bases agree with TRBD2. This CDR3 is built from 15 residues. Germline loops: CDR1 SGHAT, CDR2 FQNNGV. Losses at the gene ends were 1 base for V and 5 bases for J; bases not matched to a gene: 3. CDR3 DNA sequence: TGTGCCAGCAGCTTAGGGGTAGCGGGGACCGGGGAGCTGTTTTTT. As protein: CASSLGVAGTGELFF.

This clonotype was seen ten or more times. The rearrangement uses TRBV28 and TRBJ2-1; no clear D gene. The CDR3 is 12 amino acids. V lost 10 bases and J lost 5, with 12 bases in between. Germline values: CDR1 MDHEN, CDR2 SYDVKM. The CDR3 reads CATFRYNNEQFF. CDR3 in DNA: TGTGCCACCTTCCGGTATAACAATGAGCAGTTCTTC.

This clonotype occurred a few times. The gene calls are TRBV29-1 and TRBJ2-1; D is uncertain. V gave up 3 bases and J gave up 0 bases, with 6 bases separating them. Germline V CDR1 and CDR2: SQVTM, ANQGSEA. This CDR3 comprises 13 residues. For the CDR3, the DNA is TGCAGCGTTGAGAGGAGCTCCTACAATGAGCAGTTCTTC. Encoded protein: CSVERSSYNEQFF.

This clonotype was counted ten times or more. The chain carries TRBV30 and TRBJ2-5, with 7 bases fitting TRBD1. The CDR3 totals 15 residues. CDR1 and CDR2 (germline): GTSNPN, SVGIG (reference sequence). Trimming removed 3 bases from V and 2 bases from J; junction bases left unmatched: 9. For the CDR3, the DNA is TGTGCCTGGAGACCGCCGGGACAGAGACAAGAGACCCAGTACTTC. Amino acid sequence: CAWRPPGQRQETQYF.

This rearrangement joins TRBV9 to TRBJ2-3; the match to TRBD2 covers 7 bases. The CDR3 totals 15 residues. V was clipped by 7 bases and J by 1 base; unmatched bases: 9. The germline V gene encodes CDR1 SGDLS and CDR2 YYNGEE. The chain's CDR3 is CASAHGGSGTDTQYF. In nucleotides, the CDR3 is TGTGCCAGCGCCCACGGCGGGAGTGGCACAGATACGCAGTATTTT.

This clonotype was seen at least ten times. The rearrangement links TRBV2 to TRBJ2-2, with TRBD1 identical over 9 bases. The germline CDR1 and CDR2 sequences are SNHLY and FYNNEI. The CDR3 covers 13 residues. V dropped 9 bases and J dropped 6; count of bases not matched to a gene: 5. The CDR3 protein is CASRTGEAGELFF. The CDR3 DNA is TGTGCCAGTAGGACAGGGGAGGCCGGGGAGCTGTTTTTT.

Here the CDR3 DNA reads TGCAGTGCTAGTTTAGTTGGCAAAAGCAAAAACATTCAGTACTTC. Translation gives CSASLVGKSKNIQYF. V is TRBV20-1 and J is TRBJ2-4, with no clear D. CDR1 and CDR2 from the germline V gene are DFQATT and SNEGSKA (reference sequence). Trimming removed 3 bases at V and 3 bases at J, with 15 bases between. The CDR3 loop spans 15 amino acids.